Sequencing of this TCR beta chain was carried out in a study of T cell changes during pregnancy in multiple sclerosis. Produced via immunoSEQ multiplex PCR; TCRdb's table is partial and in-frame only. The table has about 59,000 clones, 90% to 95% seen once. The CDR3 covers 15 residues. Per the germline V gene, CDR1 is LNHDA and CDR2 is SQIVND (reference sequence). The trim removed 1 base at V and 4 bases at J, leaving 4 bases unmatched. The TCR sequence derives from a female donor in good health, enrolled as a control in a pregnancy study. This material consisted of peripheral blood, taken in the third trimester of pregnancy. This rearrangement joins TRBV19 to TRBJ1-3, with 7 nucleotides matching TRBD1. Written as DNA, the CDR3 is TGTGCCAGTAGTATAGGAAAGGACAGGGGAAACACCATATATTTT. Translating it yields CASSIGKDRGNTIYF.